The 24 T cell receptor beta chains below were found in one sample sequenced in a study of T cell repertoires in cytomegalovirus infection. TCRdb independently ran MiXCR on the reads; one entry per CDR3 protein. There are fewer than 550,000 distinct CDR3 sequences in the sample; roughly 12% occur only once, and more than 8.5% lies in the top ten. Source material: PBMCs. The receptor source for this set is a human donor in good health (CMV status not recorded). Some clones in this sample may be carry-over from other donors' samples.

This clonotype occurred many times. This chain connects TRBV28 to TRBJ2-7; TRBD1 is a possible D gene (6 bases). Germline lookup yields CDR1 MDHEN and CDR2 SYDVKM. CDR3 length: 13 amino acids. V was cut by 2 bases and J by 5 bases, with 10 bases left in between. Here the CDR3 DNA reads TGTGCCAGCAGTTTAGTCTCAGGGGACGAGCAGTACTTC. Amino acid sequence: CASSLVSGDEQYF.

There are a few counts of this clonotype. V and J are TRBV19 and TRBJ2-1; 8 bases match TRBD2. V was clipped by 5 bases and J by 4 bases; unmatched bases: 7. The CDR3 length is 15 residues. CDR1 and CDR2 from the germline V gene are LNHDA and SQIVND (reference sequence). This CDR3 reads CASSWIAGTYNEQFF. CDR3 in DNA: TGTGCCAGTAGTTGGATAGCGGGGACTTACAATGAGCAGTTCTTC.

The sample holds many counts of this clonotype. CDR3 in DNA: TGTGCCAGCAGTTACGGGCGGATGAACACTGAAGCTTTCTTT. Translated: CASSYGRMNTEAFF. The gene calls are TRBV6-5 and TRBJ1-1; the D is unclear. This CDR3 comprises 14 residues. The germline V gene encodes CDR1 MNHEY and CDR2 SVGAGI. V lost 2 bases to trimming and J lost 0 bases, with 7 bases between them.

This clonotype was seen more than once but under ten times. This chain links TRBV19 with TRBJ2-1, with D possibly TRBD1 on 7 matching bases. This CDR3 comprises 16 residues. V lost 4 bases to trimming and J lost 7 bases, with 20 bases between them. CDR1 and CDR2 (germline): LNHDA, SQIVND (reference sequence). The DNA for the CDR3 is TGTGCCAGTAGTACCCAAACAGGGGAGGTTAGAAATGAGCAGTTCTTC. This translates into CASSTQTGEVRNEQFF.

This chain joins TRBV20-1 and TRBJ1-2; 8 bases are shared with TRBD1. Losses at the gene ends were 3 bases for V and 2 bases for J; bases not matched to a gene: 8. CDR1 is DFQATT, CDR2 SNEGSKA, per germline (reference sequence). The CDR3 is 15 residues long. CDR3 amino acids: CSASGQGFTNYGYTF. CDR3 in DNA: TGCAGTGCTAGCGGACAGGGTTTTACCAACTATGGCTACACCTTC.

The rearrangement links TRBV5-4 to TRBJ2-5; 9 nucleotides match TRBD2. V lost 4 bases and J lost 2; bases outside the gene matches: 6. CDR1 and CDR2 from the germline V gene are SGHNT and YYREEE (reference sequence). The CDR3 runs to 15 residues. In nucleotides, the CDR3 is TGTGCCAGCAGCACGCCAGCGGGAGGTCAAGAGACCCAGTACTTC. This gives the protein CASSTPAGGQETQYF.

This sequence joins TRBV7-9 and TRBJ2-5, with unresolved D. Germline values: CDR1 SEHNR, CDR2 FQNEAQ (reference sequence). The CDR3 loop spans 14 amino acids. Deletions cut 1 base from V and 4 bases from J, with 10 bases between. CDR3 bases: TGTGCCAGCAGCTTAGAGGTGGGGTCAGAGACCCAGTACTTC. Protein sequence: CASSLEVGSETQYF.

Many counts were recorded for this clonotype. This rearrangement joins TRBV7-8 to TRBJ1-2, with 8 nucleotides matching TRBD1. The V gene end was trimmed by 2 bases and the J gene end by 4 bases; junction bases not matched to a gene: 9. Germline CDR1 reads SGHVS; CDR2 reads FQNEAQ. CDR3 length equals 16 residues. The CDR3 loop reads CASSLPRTGRGYGYTF. The CDR3 DNA sequence: TGTGCCAGCAGCTTACCGAGGACAGGGCGCGGCTATGGCTACACCTTC.

This clonotype has a count of ten or more. This sequence joins TRBV28 and TRBJ2-5; 7 positions match TRBD2. CDR1 is MDHEN and CDR2 is SYDVKM in the germline V gene. J lost 3 bases, V lost 2 bases, and 3 bases had no gene match. The CDR3 runs to 14 residues. CDR3 DNA sequence: TGTGCCAGCAGTTTAGATGCGGGAGAAGAGACCCAGTACTTC. Its translation: CASSLDAGEETQYF.

The DNA of the CDR3 is TGTGCCAGCAGTGCCTGGGGGGACAGGCCAAACTATGGCTACACCTTC. Translating it yields CASSAWGDRPNYGYTF. The chain has TRBV2 and TRBJ1-2, with TRBD1 identical over 8 bases. V lost 4 bases, J lost 2 bases, and 9 bases stayed unmatched. The germline V gene encodes CDR1 SNHLY and CDR2 FYNNEI. This CDR3 spans 16 amino acids. The full variable domain, with the rest looked up from reference TRBV2 and TRBJ1-2, is EPEVTQTPSHQVTQMGQEVILRCVPISNHLYFYWYRQILGQKVEFLVSFYNNEISEKSEIFDDQFSVERPDGSNFTLKIRSTKLEDSAMYFCASSAWGDRPNYGYTFGSGTRLTVV.

Many counts were recorded for this clonotype. This CDR3 reads CASSSGLAGPRADTQYF. Written as DNA, the CDR3 is TGTGCCAGCAGCTCGGGACTAGCGGGCCCCCGGGCAGATACGCAGTATTTT. The chain combines TRBV7-3 with TRBJ2-3, with 12 bases fitting TRBD2. The junction had 9 bases not matched to a gene; V was cut back by 4 bases and J by 4 bases. The V gene's germline CDR1 is SGHTA and CDR2 FQGTGA. The CDR3 contains 17 residues.

This clonotype occurred many times. This chain connects TRBV28 to TRBJ2-7; the match to TRBD1 covers 7 bases. The V gene end was trimmed by 4 bases and the J gene end by 8 bases; junction bases not matched to a gene: 5. CDR3 size: 12 residues. Germline CDR1 is MDHEN and CDR2 is SYDVKM. The CDR3 sequence: CASSSKGGKQYF. The CDR3 DNA reads TGTGCCAGCAGTTCGAAAGGGGGCAAGCAGTACTTC.

This clonotype appeared many times. The chain couples TRBV7-3 to TRBJ2-1, with TRBD2 matching over 8 bases. The J segment lost 9 bases and the V segment lost 2 bases, leaving 12 bases of the junction unmatched. Germline V gene data show CDR1 as SGHTA and CDR2 as FQGTGA. This CDR3 region has 16 residues. CDR3: CASSLSGQRGQGEQFF. In DNA, the CDR3 is TGTGCCAGCAGCTTATCGGGCCAGCGGGGGCAGGGTGAGCAGTTCTTC. The variable domain in full, completed from reference TRBV7-3 and TRBJ2-1, reads GAGVSQTPSNKVTEKGKYVELRCDPISGHTALYWYRQSLGQGPEFLIYFQGTGAADDSGLPNDRFFAVRPEGSVSTLKIQRTERGDSAVYLCASSLSGQRGQGEQFFGPGTRLTVL.

This clonotype was recorded a few times. The DNA of the CDR3 is TGTGCCTGGAGTCCGGACAGGGGAAACTATGGCTACACCTTC. It translates to CAWSPDRGNYGYTF. The chain joins TRBV30 to TRBJ1-2; TRBD1 matches 9 bases. The germline CDR1 and CDR2 sequences are GTSNPN and SVGIG (reference sequence). The CDR3 spans 14 residues. V lost 2 bases, J lost 2 bases, and 3 bases stayed unmatched. Supplemented by reference TRBV30 and TRBJ1-2, the full variable domain reads SQTIHQWPATLVQPVGSPLSLECTVEGTSNPNLYWYRQAAGRGLQLLFYSVGIGQISSEVPQNLSASRPQDRQFILSSKKLLLSDSGFYLCAWSPDRGNYGYTFGSGTRLTVV.

This clonotype showed up many times. This chain joins TRBV5-8 and TRBJ2-5, with D tentatively TRBD1 or TRBD2 (5 bases each). Between the trimmed V and J ends, which lost 4 bases and 4 bases, there was a span of 17 bases. The CDR3 is made up of 15 amino acids. CDR1 is SGHTS, CDR2 YDEGEE, per germline. The CDR3 loop reads CASSPTGASGETQYF. CDR3 DNA sequence: TGTGCCAGCAGCCCGACCGGGGCCTCAGGAGAGACCCAGTACTTC.

At least ten counts were recorded for this clonotype. The chain is built from TRBV24-1 and TRBJ2-1; TRBD2 matches at 7 bases. Germline V gene sequence: CDR1 KGHDR, CDR2 SFDVKD. This CDR3 has 14 residues. The V segment lost 7 bases and the J segment 6 bases; nucleotides outside the gene matches: 8. Written as DNA, the CDR3 is TGTGCCACCAGCGGGACTACGTACGCCAATGAGCAGTTCTTC. Translated, it gives CATSGTTYANEQFF.

In its sample, this clonotype was seen many times. The CDR3 sequence: CASSKTSGSREQYF. CDR3 nucleotide sequence: TGCGCCAGCAGCAAGACTAGCGGGAGCAGAGAGCAGTACTTC. V and J are TRBV5-1 and TRBJ2-7; 12 bases are a match to TRBD2. Trimming at V came to 4 bases and at J to 7 bases, leaving 6 bases not matched to a gene. The CDR3 totals 14 residues. Germline values: CDR1 SGHRS, CDR2 YFSETQ.

The CDR3 DNA sequence: TGTGCCAGCAGCTCGGAGCTAGCAAATAAGGATACGCAGTATTTT. Translating gives CASSSELANKDTQYF. The chain is built from TRBV5-4 and TRBJ2-3, with a tentative D call TRBD2 (5 bases). Trimming pared 3 bases from V and 6 bases from J, leaving 17 bases between. The length of the CDR3 is 15 residues. CDR1 is SGHNT and CDR2 is YYREEE in the germline V gene (reference sequence). Full variable domain (outside the CDR3, taken from reference TRBV5-4 and TRBJ2-3): ETGVTQSPTHLIKTRGQQVTLRCSSQSGHNTVSWYQQALGQGPQFIFQYYREEENGRGNFPPRFSGLQFPNYSSELNVNALELDDSALYLCASSSELANKDTQYFGPGTRLTVL.

The genes are TRBV5-1 and TRBJ2-1, with 13 bases aligning to TRBD2. The CDR3 length is 15 residues. Per the germline V gene, CDR1 is SGHRS and CDR2 is YFSETQ. V gave up 5 bases and J gave up 8 bases; unmatched junction bases: 7. CDR3 nucleotide sequence: TGCGCCAGCAGATGGGGACTAGCGGGAATCTATGAGCAGTTCTTC. This translates into CASRWGLAGIYEQFF. The full variable domain, with the rest looked up from reference TRBV5-1 and TRBJ2-1, is KAGVTQTPRYLIKTRGQQVTLSCSPISGHRSVSWYQQTPGQGLQFLFEYFSETQRNKGNFPGRFSGRQFSNSRSEMNVSTLELGDSALYLCASRWGLAGIYEQFFGPGTRLTVL.

This clonotype was observed at least ten times. The chain carries TRBV12-3 or TRBV12-4 and TRBJ1-2; 8 bases agree with TRBD1. This CDR3 spans 13 amino acids. The J segment lost 6 bases and the V segment lost 6 bases, leaving 6 bases of the junction unmatched. The CDR3 DNA reads TGTGCCAGCAGGGGGACAGGCGACAATGGCTACACCTTC. Residues: CASRGTGDNGYTF.

This clonotype showed up just a few times. This rearrangement joins TRBV30 to TRBJ2-6; D is undetermined. Between the trimmed V and J ends, which lost 5 bases and 0 bases, there was a span of 2 bases. Germline lookup yields CDR1 GTSNPN and CDR2 SVGIG (reference sequence). The CDR3 totals 12 residues. The CDR3 reads CAWGSGANVLTF. The CDR3 bases are TGTGCCTGGGGCTCTGGGGCCAACGTCCTGACTTTC.

DNA for the CDR3: TGTGCCAGTCGAGTTACACTGAACACTGAAGCTTTCTTT. This sequence encodes CASRVTLNTEAFF. The J gene is TRBJ1-1, the V gene TRBV19, with unresolved D. The CDR3 covers 13 residues. Trimming stripped 8 bases from V and 0 bases from J, with 10 bases between. The germline V gene has CDR1 LNHDA and CDR2 SQIVND (reference sequence).

This clonotype has ten or more counts. This chain uses TRBV24-1 with TRBJ2-1; 13 bases agree with TRBD2. The V gene's germline CDR1 is KGHDR and CDR2 SFDVKD. This CDR3 is built from 16 residues. J gave up 2 bases and V 7 bases, and 4 bases lay outside the gene matches. The CDR3 region is CATRKTSGGPYNEQFF. The CDR3 DNA follows: TGTGCCACCAGAAAGACTAGCGGGGGGCCCTACAATGAGCAGTTCTTC.

The chain employs TRBV3-1 and TRBJ1-3, with TRBD1 matching over 9 bases. This CDR3 has 14 residues. Losses at the gene ends were 5 bases for V and 4 bases for J; bases not matched to a gene: 3. The germline V gene has CDR1 LGHDT and CDR2 YNNKEL (reference sequence). This chain's CDR3 is CASSNGQGGNTIYF. The CDR3 region has the DNA TGTGCCAGCAGCAACGGACAGGGGGGAAACACCATATATTTT.